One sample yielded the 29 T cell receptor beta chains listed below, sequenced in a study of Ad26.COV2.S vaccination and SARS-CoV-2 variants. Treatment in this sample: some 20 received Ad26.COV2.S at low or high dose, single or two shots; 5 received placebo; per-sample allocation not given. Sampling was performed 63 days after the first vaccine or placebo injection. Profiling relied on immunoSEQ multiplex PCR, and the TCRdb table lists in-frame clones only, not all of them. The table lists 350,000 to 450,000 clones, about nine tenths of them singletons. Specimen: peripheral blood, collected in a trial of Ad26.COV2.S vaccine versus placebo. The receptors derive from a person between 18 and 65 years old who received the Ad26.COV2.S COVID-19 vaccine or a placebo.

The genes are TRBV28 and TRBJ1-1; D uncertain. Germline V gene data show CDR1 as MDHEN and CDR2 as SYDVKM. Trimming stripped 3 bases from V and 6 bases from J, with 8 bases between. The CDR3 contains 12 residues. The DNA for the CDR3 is TGTGCCAGCAGTTTGCGGGTTTCTGAAGCTTTCTTT. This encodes CASSLRVSEAFF.

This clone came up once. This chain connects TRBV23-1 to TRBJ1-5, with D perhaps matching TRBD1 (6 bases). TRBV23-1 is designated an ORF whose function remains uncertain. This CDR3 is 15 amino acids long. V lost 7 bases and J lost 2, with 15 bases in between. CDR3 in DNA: TGCGCCAGCACCGTCGGGGGCTGGGGCAATCAGCCCCAGCATTTT. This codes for CASTVGGWGNQPQHF.

CDR3 loop: CASSPGGDNSPLHF. CDR3 bases: TGTGCCAGCAGCCCTGGAGGGGATAATTCACCCCTCCACTTT. V is TRBV7-6 and J is TRBJ1-6; maybe TRBD1 (5 bases). Germline CDR1 SGHVS, CDR2 FNYEAQ. The CDR3 has 14 amino acids. V lost 5 bases to trimming and J lost 5 bases, with 10 bases between them. Variable domain in full (rest from reference TRBV7-6 and TRBJ1-6): GAGVSQSPRYKVTKRGQDVALRCDPISGHVSLYWYRQALGQGPEFLTYFNYEAQQDKSGLPNDRFSAERPEGSISTLTIQRTEQRDSAMYRCASSPGGDNSPLHFGNGTRLTVT.

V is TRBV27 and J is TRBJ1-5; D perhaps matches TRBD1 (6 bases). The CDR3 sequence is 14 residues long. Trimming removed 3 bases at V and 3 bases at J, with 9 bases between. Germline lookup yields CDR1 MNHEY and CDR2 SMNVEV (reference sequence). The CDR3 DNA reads TGTGCCAGCAGTTTGGACAGTCCCAATCAGCCCCAGCATTTT. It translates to CASSLDSPNQPQHF.

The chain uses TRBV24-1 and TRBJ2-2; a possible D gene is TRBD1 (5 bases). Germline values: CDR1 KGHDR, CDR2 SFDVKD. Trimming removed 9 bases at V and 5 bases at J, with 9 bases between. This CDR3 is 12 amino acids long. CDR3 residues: CATSQGTGELFF. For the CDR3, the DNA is TGTGCCACCTCTCAGGGTACCGGGGAGCTGTTTTTT.

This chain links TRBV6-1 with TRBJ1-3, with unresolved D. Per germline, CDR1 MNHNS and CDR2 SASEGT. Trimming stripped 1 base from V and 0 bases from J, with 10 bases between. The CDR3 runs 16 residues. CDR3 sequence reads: CASSEGGSFSGNTIYF. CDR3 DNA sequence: TGTGCCAGCAGTGAAGGGGGATCCTTCTCTGGAAACACCATATATTTT.

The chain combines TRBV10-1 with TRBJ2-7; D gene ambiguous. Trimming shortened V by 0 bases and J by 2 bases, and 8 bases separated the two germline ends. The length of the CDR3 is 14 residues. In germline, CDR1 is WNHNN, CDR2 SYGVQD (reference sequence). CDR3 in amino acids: CASSESPGTYEQYF. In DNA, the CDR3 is TGCGCCAGCAGTGAGTCGCCAGGCACCTACGAGCAGTACTTC.

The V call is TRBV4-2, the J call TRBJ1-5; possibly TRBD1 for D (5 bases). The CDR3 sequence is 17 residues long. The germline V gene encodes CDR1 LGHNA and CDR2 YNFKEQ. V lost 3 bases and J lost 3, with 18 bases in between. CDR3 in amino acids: CASSHHSGGLNNQPQHF. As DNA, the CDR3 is TGTGCCAGCAGCCACCACTCCGGGGGGTTGAACAATCAGCCCCAGCATTTT.

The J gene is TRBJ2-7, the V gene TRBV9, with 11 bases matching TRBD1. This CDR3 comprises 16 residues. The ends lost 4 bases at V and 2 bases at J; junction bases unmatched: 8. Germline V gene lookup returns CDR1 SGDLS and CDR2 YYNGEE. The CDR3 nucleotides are TGTGCCAGCAGCCCCAGGGGGGGACAGGGGGCCTACGAGCAGTACTTC. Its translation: CASSPRGGQGAYEQYF.

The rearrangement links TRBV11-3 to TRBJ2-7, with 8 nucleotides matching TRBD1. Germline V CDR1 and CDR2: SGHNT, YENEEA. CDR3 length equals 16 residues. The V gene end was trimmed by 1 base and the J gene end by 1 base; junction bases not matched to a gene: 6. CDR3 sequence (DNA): TGTGCCAGCAGCTTAGGCGGACGACAGGGGTCCTACGAGCAGTACTTC. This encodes CASSLGGRQGSYEQYF.

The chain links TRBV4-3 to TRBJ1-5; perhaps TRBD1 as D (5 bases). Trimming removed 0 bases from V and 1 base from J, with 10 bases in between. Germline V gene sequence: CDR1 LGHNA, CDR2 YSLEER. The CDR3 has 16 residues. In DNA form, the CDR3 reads TGCGCCAGCAGCCAAGATTCGCAGGGAAGCAATCAGCCCCAGCATTTT. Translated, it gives CASSQDSQGSNQPQHF.

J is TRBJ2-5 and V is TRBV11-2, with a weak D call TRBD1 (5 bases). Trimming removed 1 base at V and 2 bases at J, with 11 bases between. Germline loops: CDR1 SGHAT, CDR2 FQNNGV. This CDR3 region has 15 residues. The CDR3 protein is CASSLVPGKQETQYF. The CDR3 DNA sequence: TGTGCCAGCAGCTTAGTCCCAGGGAAACAAGAGACCCAGTACTTC.

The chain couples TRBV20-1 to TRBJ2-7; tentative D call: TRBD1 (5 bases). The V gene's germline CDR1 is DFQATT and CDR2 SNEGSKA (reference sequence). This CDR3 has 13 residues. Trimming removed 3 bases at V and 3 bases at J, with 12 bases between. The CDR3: CSASGAGNYEQYF. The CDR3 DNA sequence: TGCAGTGCTAGTGGTGCAGGGAACTACGAGCAGTACTTC.

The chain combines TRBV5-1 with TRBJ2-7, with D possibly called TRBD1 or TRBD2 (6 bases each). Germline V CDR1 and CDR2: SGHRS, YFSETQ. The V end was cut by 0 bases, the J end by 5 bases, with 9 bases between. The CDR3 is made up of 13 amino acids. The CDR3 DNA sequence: TGCGCCAGCAGCTTGGGAGGGGGGAACGAGCAGTACTTC. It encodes CASSLGGGNEQYF.

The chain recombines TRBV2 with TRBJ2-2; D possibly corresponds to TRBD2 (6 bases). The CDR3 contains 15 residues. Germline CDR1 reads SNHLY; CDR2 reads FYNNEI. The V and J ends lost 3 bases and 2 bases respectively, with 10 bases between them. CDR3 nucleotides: TGTGCCAGCAGTGAGCGGGGCCCAAACACCGGGGAGCTGTTTTTT. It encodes CASSERGPNTGELFF.

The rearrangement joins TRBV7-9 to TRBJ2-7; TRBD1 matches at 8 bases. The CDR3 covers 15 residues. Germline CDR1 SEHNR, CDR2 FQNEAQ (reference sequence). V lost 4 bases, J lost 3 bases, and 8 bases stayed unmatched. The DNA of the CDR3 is TGTGCCAGCAGCTACGGACAGGGTTATATCTACGAGCAGTACTTC. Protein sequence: CASSYGQGYIYEQYF.

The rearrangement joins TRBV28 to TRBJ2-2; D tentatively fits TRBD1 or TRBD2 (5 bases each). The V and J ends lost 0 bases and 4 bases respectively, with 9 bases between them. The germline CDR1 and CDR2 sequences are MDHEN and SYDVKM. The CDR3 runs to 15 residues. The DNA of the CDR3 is TGTGCCAGCAGTTTATGGGGGGAGCGCACCGGGGAGCTGTTTTTT. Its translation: CASSLWGERTGELFF.

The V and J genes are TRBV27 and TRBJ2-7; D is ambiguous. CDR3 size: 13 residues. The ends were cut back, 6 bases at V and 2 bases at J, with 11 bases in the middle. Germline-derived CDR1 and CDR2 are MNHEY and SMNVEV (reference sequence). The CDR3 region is CASSPRATYEQYF. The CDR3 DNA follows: TGTGCCAGCAGCCCCCGGGCCACCTACGAGCAGTACTTC.

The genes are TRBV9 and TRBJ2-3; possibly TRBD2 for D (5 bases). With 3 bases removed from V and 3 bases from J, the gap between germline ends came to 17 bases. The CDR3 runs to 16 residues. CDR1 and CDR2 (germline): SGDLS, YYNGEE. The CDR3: CASSGELDEGTDTQYF. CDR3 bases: TGTGCCAGCAGCGGAGAACTAGACGAGGGTACAGATACGCAGTATTTT.

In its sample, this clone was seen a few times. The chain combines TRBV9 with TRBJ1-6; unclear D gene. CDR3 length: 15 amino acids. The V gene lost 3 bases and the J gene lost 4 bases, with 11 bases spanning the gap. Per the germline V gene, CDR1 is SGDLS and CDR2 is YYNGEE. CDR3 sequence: CASSALVGYNSPLHF. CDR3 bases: TGTGCCAGCAGCGCCCTGGTGGGTTATAATTCACCCCTCCACTTT. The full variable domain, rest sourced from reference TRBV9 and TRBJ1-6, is DSGVTQTPKHLITATGQRVTLRCSPRSGDLSVYWYQQSLDQGLQFLIQYYNGEERAKGNILERFSAQQFPDLHSELNLSSLELGDSALYFCASSALVGYNSPLHFGNGTRLTVT.

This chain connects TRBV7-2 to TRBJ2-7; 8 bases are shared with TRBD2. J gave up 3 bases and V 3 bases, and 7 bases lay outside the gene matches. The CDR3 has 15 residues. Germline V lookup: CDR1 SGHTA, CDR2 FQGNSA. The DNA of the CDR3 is TGTGCCAGCAGCTTCTTTAGCGGGGCCTTCTACGAGCAGTACTTC. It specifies CASSFFSGAFYEQYF. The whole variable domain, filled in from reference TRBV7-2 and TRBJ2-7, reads GAGVSQSPSNKVTEKGKDVELRCDPISGHTALYWYRQSLGQGLEFLIYFQGNSAPDKSGLPSDRFSAERTGGSVSTLTIQRTQQEDSAVYLCASSFFSGAFYEQYFGPGTRLTVT.

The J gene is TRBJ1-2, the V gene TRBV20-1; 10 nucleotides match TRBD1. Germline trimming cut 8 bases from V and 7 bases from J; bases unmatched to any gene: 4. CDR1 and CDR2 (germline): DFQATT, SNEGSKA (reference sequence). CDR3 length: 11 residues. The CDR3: CSMTGGGGYTF. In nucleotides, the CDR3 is TGCAGTATGACAGGGGGCGGTGGCTACACCTTC.

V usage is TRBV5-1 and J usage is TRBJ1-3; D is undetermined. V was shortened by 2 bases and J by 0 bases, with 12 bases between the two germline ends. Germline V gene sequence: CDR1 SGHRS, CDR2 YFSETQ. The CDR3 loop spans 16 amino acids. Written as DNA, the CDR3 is TGCGCCAGCAGCTTTATAAGCTCCCGCTCTGGAAACACCATATATTTT. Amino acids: CASSFISSRSGNTIYF.

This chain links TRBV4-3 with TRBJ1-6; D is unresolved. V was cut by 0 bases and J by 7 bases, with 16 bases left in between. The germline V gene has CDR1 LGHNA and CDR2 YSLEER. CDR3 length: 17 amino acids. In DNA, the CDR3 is TGCGCCAGCAGCCAAGATAGTAGGTCTTGGAACAATTCACCCCTCCACTTT. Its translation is CASSQDSRSWNNSPLHF.

Here the CDR3 DNA reads TGTGCCAGCAGCTTATATGGACAGCTTACTAATGAAAAACTGTTTTTT. It codes for CASSLYGQLTNEKLFF. The genes are TRBV7-9 and TRBJ1-4, with a possible D match to TRBD1 (6 bases). The CDR3 has 16 residues. With 2 bases removed from V and 2 bases from J, the gap between germline ends came to 12 bases. Germline V gives CDR1 SEHNR, CDR2 FQNEAQ (reference sequence).

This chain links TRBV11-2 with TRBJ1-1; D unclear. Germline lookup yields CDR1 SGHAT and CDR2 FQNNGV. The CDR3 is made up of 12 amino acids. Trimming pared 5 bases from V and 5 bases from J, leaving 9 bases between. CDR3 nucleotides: TGTGCCAGCAGCCCCGCTGGGACTGAAGCTTTCTTT. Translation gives CASSPAGTEAFF.

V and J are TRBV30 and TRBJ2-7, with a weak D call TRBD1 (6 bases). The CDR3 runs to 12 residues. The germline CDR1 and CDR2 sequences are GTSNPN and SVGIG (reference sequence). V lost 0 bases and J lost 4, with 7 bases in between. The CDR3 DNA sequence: TGTGCCTGGAGTGTAAGGGGGTACGAGCAGTACTTC. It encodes CAWSVRGYEQYF.

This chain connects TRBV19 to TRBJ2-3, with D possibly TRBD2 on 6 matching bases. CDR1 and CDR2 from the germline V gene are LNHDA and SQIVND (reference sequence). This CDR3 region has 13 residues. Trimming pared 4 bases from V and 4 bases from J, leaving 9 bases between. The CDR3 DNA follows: TGTGCCAGTAGTAGGAGGGAGGCAGATACGCAGTATTTT. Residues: CASSRREADTQYF.

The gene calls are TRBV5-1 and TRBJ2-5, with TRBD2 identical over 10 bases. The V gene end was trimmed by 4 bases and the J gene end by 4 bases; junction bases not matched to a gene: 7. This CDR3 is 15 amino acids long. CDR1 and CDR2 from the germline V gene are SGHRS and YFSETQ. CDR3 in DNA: TGCGCCAGCAGCACTCCTAGCGGGGGAGGAGAGACCCAGTACTTC. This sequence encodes CASSTPSGGGETQYF.